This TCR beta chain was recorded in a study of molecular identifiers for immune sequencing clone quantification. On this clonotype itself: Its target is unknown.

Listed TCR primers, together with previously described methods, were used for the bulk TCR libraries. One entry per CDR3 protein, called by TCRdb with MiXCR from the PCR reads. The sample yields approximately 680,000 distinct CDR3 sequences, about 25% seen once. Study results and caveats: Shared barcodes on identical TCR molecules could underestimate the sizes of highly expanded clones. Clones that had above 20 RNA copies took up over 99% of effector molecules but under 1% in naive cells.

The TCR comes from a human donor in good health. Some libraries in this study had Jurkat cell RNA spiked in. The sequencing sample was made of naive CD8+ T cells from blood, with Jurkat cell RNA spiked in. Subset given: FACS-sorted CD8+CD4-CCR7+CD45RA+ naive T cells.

DNA for the CDR3: TGTGCCAGCAGACAGAACCCAGGGACAGGCTATAGCAATCAGCCCCAGCATTTT. This sequence encodes CASRQNPGTGYSNQPQHF. The chain links TRBV6-5 to TRBJ1-5, with 8 nucleotides matching TRBD1. Germline V CDR1 and CDR2: MNHEY, SVGAGI. The CDR3 totals 18 residues. The V segment lost 6 bases and the J segment 0 bases; nucleotides outside the gene matches: 13.